Presented here are 25 T cell receptor beta chains from one specimen sequenced in a study of cytomegalovirus exposure and HLA in healthy donors. 60 Vbeta and 13 Jbeta primers were used in PCR. Sequencing was performed with immunoSEQ multiplex PCR; in TCRdb, only in-frame clones are kept and a portion is missing. Among over 150,000 clones listed, approximately 81% were seen once. Sequenced input: PBMCs. The receptor source for this set is a male donor in good health and CMV-seronegative.

The CDR3 is CASSPRTSGFYNEQFF. CDR3 sequence (DNA): TGTGCCAGCAGCCCGAGGACTAGCGGCTTCTACAATGAGCAGTTCTTC. The V call is TRBV5-4, the J call TRBJ2-1, with 10 bases identical to TRBD2. From germline, CDR1 is SGHNT and CDR2 YYREEE (reference sequence). The CDR3 is made up of 16 amino acids. Trimming took 4 bases from V and 3 from J; bases not matched to a gene: 7.

This clone occurred a few times. The rearrangement joins TRBV7-2 to TRBJ2-2; 11 bases match TRBD2. Losses at the gene ends were 4 bases for V and 5 bases for J; bases not matched to a gene: 3. This CDR3 region has 15 residues. The germline CDR1 and CDR2 sequences are SGHTA and FQGNSA. CDR3: CASSSLAGETGELFF. The CDR3 DNA is TGTGCCAGCAGCTCACTAGCGGGAGAAACCGGGGAGCTGTTTTTT.

The chain couples TRBV28 to TRBJ2-6; maybe TRBD1 (5 bases). The CDR3 sequence is 16 residues long. Germline V gene lookup returns CDR1 MDHEN and CDR2 SYDVKM. Trimming removed 4 bases at V and 8 bases at J, with 18 bases between. In nucleotides, the CDR3 is TGTGCCAGCAGTTCTGACAGAACTCTTTTGCCCAACGTCCTGACTTTC. Translation: CASSSDRTLLPNVLTF.

This clone has only a few counts. V usage is TRBV4-1 and J usage is TRBJ2-7; TRBD1 matches at 7 bases. After removal of 0 bases from V and 1 base from J, the junction contained 3 bases not matched to a gene. Germline loops: CDR1 MGHRA, CDR2 YSYEKL. The CDR3 has 15 amino acids. The CDR3 DNA reads as TGCGCCAGCAGCCAAGAGCCGGGACAGTCCTACGAGCAGTACTTC. This translates into CASSQEPGQSYEQYF.

CDR3 residues: CASSLLPFPRTGEETQYF. CDR3 bases: TGTGCCAGCAGCTTACTTCCATTCCCGAGGACAGGAGAGGAGACCCAGTACTTC. This chain joins TRBV7-8 and TRBJ2-5; 7 bases map to TRBD1. V trimming: 2 bases; J trimming: 5 bases; junction bases outside the gene matches: 17. CDR3 length: 18 residues. Germline V gives CDR1 SGHVS, CDR2 FQNEAQ.

The chain recombines TRBV9 with TRBJ2-1, with a tentative D call TRBD2 (5 bases). The CDR3 covers 11 residues. The germline CDR1 and CDR2 sequences are SGDLS and YYNGEE. The V gene lost 4 bases and the J gene lost 9 bases, with 8 bases spanning the gap. The CDR3 nucleotides read TGTGCCAGCAGCACGGGGTCTGAGCAGTTCTTC. Translating it yields CASSTGSEQFF.

The V call is TRBV5-1, the J call TRBJ2-7; possibly TRBD1 for D (5 bases). Trimming stripped 0 bases from V and 6 bases from J, with 16 bases between. This CDR3 spans 15 amino acids. Per the germline V gene, CDR1 is SGHRS and CDR2 is YFSETQ. CDR3 nucleotides: TGCGCCAGCAGCTTGGTCCCCCCAGGGCTTGGCGAGCAGTACTTC. Encoded protein: CASSLVPPGLGEQYF.

J is TRBJ2-7 and V is TRBV5-1; 9 bases map to TRBD2. Germline values: CDR1 SGHRS, CDR2 YFSETQ. The CDR3 has 15 amino acids. J was trimmed by 5 bases and V by 2 bases; bases with no gene match: 8. CDR3 in DNA: TGCGCCAGCAGCTTACCCCTAGCGGGAAACGACGAGCAGTACTTC. It is translated as CASSLPLAGNDEQYF. Combining the CDR3 with reference TRBV5-1 and TRBJ2-7 gives the whole variable domain KAGVTQTPRYLIKTRGQQVTLSCSPISGHRSVSWYQQTPGQGLQFLFEYFSETQRNKGNFPGRFSGRQFSNSRSEMNVSTLELGDSALYLCASSLPLAGNDEQYFGPGTRLTVT.

Notes on this clone: This specimen includes other DNA sequences encoding the same CDR3. The chain joins TRBV5-1 to TRBJ2-3, with D hard to call. The CDR3 contains 13 residues. The V end lost 4 bases, the J end lost 0 bases, and 6 bases lay between the germline ends. CDR1 SGHRS and CDR2 YFSETQ come from the germline V gene. The CDR3 is CASSSPSTDTQYF. In DNA, the CDR3 is TGCGCCAGCAGCAGCCCGAGCACAGATACGCAGTATTTT.

The chain combines TRBV15 with TRBJ2-7; the match to TRBD2 covers 12 bases. The CDR3 sequence is 18 residues long. Germline-derived CDR1 and CDR2 are LNHNV and YYDKDF (reference sequence). J gave up 2 bases and V 0 bases, and 8 bases lay outside the gene matches. CDR3 region: CATSRDLPTSGRTYEQYF. CDR3 bases: TGTGCCACCAGCAGAGATCTCCCAACTAGCGGGAGGACCTACGAGCAGTACTTC.

The genes are TRBV5-6 and TRBJ1-2; possibly TRBD1 for D (6 bases). Germline CDR1 SGHDT, CDR2 YYEEEE. This CDR3 is 13 amino acids long. The V and J ends lost 4 bases and 7 bases respectively, with 14 bases between them. CDR3: CASSRGGAGGYTF. The DNA for the CDR3 is TGTGCCAGCAGCCGGGGGGGGGCTGGTGGCTACACCTTC.

The rearrangement joins TRBV20-1 to TRBJ2-7; no clear D. Deletions cut 5 bases from V and 7 bases from J, with 12 bases between. Germline V gives CDR1 DFQATT, CDR2 SNEGSKA (reference sequence). The CDR3 runs 11 residues. CDR3 in DNA: TGCAGTGCTTCTCCGAACGGGGAGCAGTACTTC. This sequence encodes CSASPNGEQYF.

This chain links TRBV11-2 with TRBJ1-1; D is undetermined. CDR1 is SGHAT and CDR2 is FQNNGV in the germline V gene. This CDR3 contains 14 residues. V lost 7 bases to trimming and J lost 0 bases, with 12 bases between them. CDR3 loop: CASNSGRMNTEAFF. DNA of the CDR3: TGTGCCAGCAATTCGGGGAGAATGAACACTGAAGCTTTCTTT.

CDR3 in amino acids: CASRGQGGYTF. The CDR3 DNA is TGTGCCAGTAGGGGACAGGGGGGCTACACCTTC. The chain couples TRBV19 to TRBJ1-2; 10 positions agree with TRBD1. CDR1 is LNHDA and CDR2 is SQIVND in the germline V gene (reference sequence). V dropped 6 bases and J dropped 8; count of bases not matched to a gene: 0. There are 11 residues in the CDR3.

This clone was seen only a few times. The CDR3 sequence: CASSRTGRDTEAFF. In nucleotides, the CDR3 is TGTGCCAGCAGTCGTACAGGGAGGGACACTGAAGCTTTCTTT. The V gene is TRBV6-5, the J gene TRBJ1-1; D perhaps matches TRBD1 (6 bases). CDR3 length: 14 amino acids. V shed 5 bases and J shed 3 bases, with 13 bases lying between them. Germline V gives CDR1 MNHEY, CDR2 SVGAGI.

As for this clone: Sequence at one end of the junction differs from germline and may be a read error. The gene calls are TRBV5-6 and TRBJ1-2; the D is unclear. Germline CDR1 and CDR2: SGHDT and YYEEEE. This CDR3 region has 13 residues. CDR3 region: CASSWPLLVDYPF. The CDR3 coding sequence is TGTGCCAGCAGCTGGCCTTTACTGGTGGACTACCCCTTC.

This clone was counted between two and nine times. The V call is TRBV7-9, the J call TRBJ1-1; 8 nucleotides match TRBD1. The length of the CDR3 is 15 residues. Germline CDR1 SEHNR, CDR2 FQNEAQ (reference sequence). V lost 8 bases to trimming and J lost 11 bases; unmatched junction nucleotides: 19. The CDR3: CASSLTGQVPSHAFF. The CDR3 coding sequence is TGTGCCAGCTCCTTAACGGGACAGGTTCCATCCCACGCTTTCTTT.

This clone was detected only once. The genes are TRBV9 and TRBJ2-2; possibly TRBD2 for D (5 bases). Trimming cost V 5 bases and J 3 bases, with 14 bases left between them. The CDR3 runs to 15 residues. Germline CDR1 is SGDLS and CDR2 is YYNGEE. The CDR3 region has the DNA TGTGCCAGCAGTACCTGGTTGGAGGACACCGGGGAGCTGTTTTTT. This translates into CASSTWLEDTGELFF.

The V and J genes are TRBV7-9 and TRBJ2-7; D might be TRBD1 (5 bases). From germline, CDR1 is SEHNR and CDR2 FQNEAQ (reference sequence). Trimming left V 2 bases short and J 7 bases short, with 15 bases between. The CDR3 length is 14 residues. The CDR3 here is CASSLSRLDKEQYF. CDR3 in DNA: TGTGCCAGCAGCTTAAGCCGCTTGGACAAAGAGCAGTACTTC.

The gene calls are TRBV4-3 and TRBJ1-3; TRBD1 might be the D (5 bases). V gave up 4 bases and J gave up 1 base, with 14 bases separating them. Germline CDR1 LGHNA, CDR2 YSLEER. The CDR3 has 16 amino acids. This CDR3 is CASSRGRQTSGNTIYF. The CDR3 nucleotides read TGCGCCAGCAGCCGGGGCAGACAGACTTCTGGAAACACCATATATTTT.

This clone is a singleton in its sample. The chain couples TRBV29-1 to TRBJ2-1; 7 bases match TRBD2. The CDR3 runs 15 residues. V shed 4 bases and J 3 bases; nucleotides not matched to a gene: 9. CDR1 SQVTM and CDR2 ANQGSEA come from the germline V gene. The CDR3 bases are TGCAGCGTTGTACCCGGGACTAACCACTACAATGAGCAGTTCTTC. The encoded protein is CSVVPGTNHYNEQFF.

The chain employs TRBV5-6 and TRBJ2-7, with 8 nucleotides matching TRBD1. J was trimmed by 5 bases and V by 2 bases; bases with no gene match: 12. The CDR3 length is 16 residues. Germline V gene sequence: CDR1 SGHDT, CDR2 YYEEEE. CDR3 DNA: TGTGCCAGCAGCTTATATCGGGCAGGGGGCGGACACGAGCAGTACTTC. Residues: CASSLYRAGGGHEQYF.

The chain has TRBV2 and TRBJ2-7; D is uncertain. Trimming cost V 0 bases and J 3 bases, with 3 bases left between them. Looked up from germline, CDR1 is SNHLY and CDR2 is FYNNEI. The CDR3 is 12 residues long. DNA for the CDR3: TGTGCCAGCAGTGAAGCTAACTACGAGCAGTACTTC. It translates to CASSEANYEQYF.

This chain connects TRBV6-5 to TRBJ2-1; 8 positions agree with TRBD1. CDR1 is MNHEY, CDR2 SVGAGI, per germline. The CDR3 runs 14 residues. With V trimmed by 5 bases and J by 6 bases, 6 bases remained unmatched. The DNA for the CDR3 is TGTGCCAGCAGTCGGCAGGGGGCATTCAATGAGCAGTTCTTC. Protein product: CASSRQGAFNEQFF.

The chain joins TRBV15 to TRBJ2-7; D unclear. V was clipped by 0 bases and J by 9 bases, with 18 bases between them. Germline V gives CDR1 LNHNV, CDR2 YYDKDF (reference sequence). The CDR3 is 15 amino acids. The CDR3 loop is CATSRDHDSPEAQYF. CDR3 DNA: TGTGCCACCAGCAGAGACCACGACTCACCTGAGGCGCAGTACTTC.